This TCR beta chain was sequenced during a study of T cells in Graves' hyperthyroidism and ophthalmopathy. CDR1 PRHDT and CDR2 FYEKMQ come from the germline V gene (reference sequence). Trimming at V came to 5 bases and at J to 4 bases, leaving 15 bases not matched to a gene. The CDR3 length is 19 residues. The source material, RNA transcripts, was used to amplify TCR beta CDR3 regions. Initially, a first-round RT-PCR of the TCR CDR3 employed the HTBI primer set. TCRdb re-called the multiplex PCR reads with MiXCR, one entry per CDR3 protein. Altogether fewer than 650,000 distinct CDR3 sequences are present, 14% being singletons, with the ten largest covering about 15%. Clinical symptoms, serum thyroxine, TRAb, thyroid ultrasound and orbital computed tomography informed diagnoses. Each 10 ml fresh peripheral blood draw supplied the PBMCs. A remark on this clonotype: As yet, its antigen is unknown.

Whole-study findings and limits: Most clonotypes expanded in the thyroid (above 0.001) were also present in blood.

This receptor was identified in a woman aged 40 to 50 with Graves' hyperthyroidism. Source material: blood. V gene TRBV13 combines with J gene TRBJ2-1, with 12 nucleotides matching TRBD2. CDR3 in amino acids: CASSPRTSGKASSYNEQFF. CDR3 bases: TGTGCCAGCAGCCCAAGGACTAGCGGGAAGGCTTCGTCTTACAATGAGCAGTTCTTC.